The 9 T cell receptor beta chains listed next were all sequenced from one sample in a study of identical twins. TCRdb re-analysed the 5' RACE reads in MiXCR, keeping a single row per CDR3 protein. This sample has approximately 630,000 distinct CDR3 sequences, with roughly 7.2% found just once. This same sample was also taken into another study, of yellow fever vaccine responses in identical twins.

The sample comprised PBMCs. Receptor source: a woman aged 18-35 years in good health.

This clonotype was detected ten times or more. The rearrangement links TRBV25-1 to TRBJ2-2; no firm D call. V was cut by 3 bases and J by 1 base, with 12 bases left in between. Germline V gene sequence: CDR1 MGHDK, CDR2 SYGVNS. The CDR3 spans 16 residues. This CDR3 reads CASSDFRHKNTGELFF. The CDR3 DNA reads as TGTGCCAGCAGTGATTTCCGGCACAAGAACACCGGGGAGCTGTTTTTT. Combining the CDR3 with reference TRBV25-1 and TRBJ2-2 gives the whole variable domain EADIYQTPRYLVIGTGKKITLECSQTMGHDKMYWYQQDPGMELHLIHYSYGVNSTEKGDLSSESTVSRIRTEHFPLTLESARPSHTSQYLCASSDFRHKNTGELFFGEGSRLTVL.

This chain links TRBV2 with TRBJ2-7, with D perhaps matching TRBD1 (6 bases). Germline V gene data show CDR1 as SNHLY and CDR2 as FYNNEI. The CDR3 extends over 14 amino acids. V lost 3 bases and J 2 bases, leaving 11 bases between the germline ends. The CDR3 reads CASSEGANPYEQYV. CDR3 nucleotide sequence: TGTGCCAGCAGTGAGGGGGCTAACCCCTACGAGCAGTACGTC.

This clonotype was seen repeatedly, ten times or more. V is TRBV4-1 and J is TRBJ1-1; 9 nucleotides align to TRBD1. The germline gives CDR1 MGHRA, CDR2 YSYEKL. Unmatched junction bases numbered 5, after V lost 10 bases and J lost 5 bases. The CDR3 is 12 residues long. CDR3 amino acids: CATGTGRTEAFF. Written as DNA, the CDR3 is TGCGCCACCGGGACAGGGAGAACTGAAGCTTTCTTT.

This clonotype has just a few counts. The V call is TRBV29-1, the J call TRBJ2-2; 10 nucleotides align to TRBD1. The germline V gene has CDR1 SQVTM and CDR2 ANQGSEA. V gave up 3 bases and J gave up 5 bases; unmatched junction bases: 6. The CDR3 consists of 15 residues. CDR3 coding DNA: TGCAGCGTTGAGAATGGACAGGGGGGGACCGGGGAGCTGTTTTTT. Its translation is CSVENGQGGTGELFF.

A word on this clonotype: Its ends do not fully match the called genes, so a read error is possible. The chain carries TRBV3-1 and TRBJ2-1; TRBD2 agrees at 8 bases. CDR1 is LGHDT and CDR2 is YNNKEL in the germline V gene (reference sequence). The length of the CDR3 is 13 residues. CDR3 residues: CASRQAGASEQFF. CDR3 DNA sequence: TGTGCCAGCAGGCAAGCGGGAGCCTCTGAGCAGTTCTTC.

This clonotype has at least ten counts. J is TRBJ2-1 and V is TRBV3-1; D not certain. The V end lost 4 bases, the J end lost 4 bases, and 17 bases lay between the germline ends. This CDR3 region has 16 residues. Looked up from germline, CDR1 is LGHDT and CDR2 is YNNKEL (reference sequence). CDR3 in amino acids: CASSPSRSVRYNEQFF. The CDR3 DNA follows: TGTGCCAGCAGCCCATCACGGTCCGTTAGGTACAATGAGCAGTTCTTC.

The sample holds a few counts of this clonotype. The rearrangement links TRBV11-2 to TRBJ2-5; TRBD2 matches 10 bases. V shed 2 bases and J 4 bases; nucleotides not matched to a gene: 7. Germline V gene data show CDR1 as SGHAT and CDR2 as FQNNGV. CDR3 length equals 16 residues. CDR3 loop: CASSLSGLAGVETQYF. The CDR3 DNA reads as TGTGCCAGCAGCTTATCGGGCCTAGCGGGGGTAGAGACCCAGTACTTC.

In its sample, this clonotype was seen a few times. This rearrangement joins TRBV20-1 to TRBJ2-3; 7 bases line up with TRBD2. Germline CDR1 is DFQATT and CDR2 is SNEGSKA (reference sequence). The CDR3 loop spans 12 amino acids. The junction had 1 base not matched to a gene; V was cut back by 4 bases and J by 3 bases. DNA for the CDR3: TGCAGTGCTATCGGGGGGACAGATACGCAGTATTTT. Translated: CSAIGGTDTQYF.

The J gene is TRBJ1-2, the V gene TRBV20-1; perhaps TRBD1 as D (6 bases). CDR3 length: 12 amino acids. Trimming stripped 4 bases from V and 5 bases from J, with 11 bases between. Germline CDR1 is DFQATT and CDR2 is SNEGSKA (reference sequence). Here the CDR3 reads CSATDRSYGYTF. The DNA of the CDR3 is TGCAGTGCTACGGACAGATCTTATGGCTACACCTTC.